A selection of T cell receptor beta chains follows, all from one sample in a study of blood T cells in healthy people across ages. Each CDR3 protein is one row after TCRdb ran MiXCR on the 5' RACE reads. This sample has about 640,000 distinct CDR3 sequences; approximately 30% occur once, and the top ten carry roughly 14%. Sequencing input: blood. The receptors here all came from a woman older than 75 in good health. The CDR3 runs from the conserved cysteine through the conserved F or W. A D gene is named only where the DNA matches it firmly. The size entry is marked missing in some rows and otherwise reads once, few, many or a size class.

v_gene,j_gene,d_gene,abundance,CDR3nt,CDR3aa
TRBV20-1,TRBJ2-7,TRBD1,few,TGCAGTGCTAGAGAGGCACAGGGGGTCTACGAGCAGTACTTC,CSAREAQGVYEQYF
TRBV4-1,TRBJ2-1,-,-,TGCGCCAGCAGCCAAGAGGGGCTAGCTTCCTACAATGAGCAGTTCTTC,CASSQEGLASYNEQFF
TRBV7-2,TRBJ1-2,-,many,TGTGCCAGCAGCGAGTTCGTCACAAACTATGGCTACACCTTC,CASSEFVTNYGYTF
TRBV20-1,TRBJ2-5,TRBD1,many,TGCAGTGCTAGCCGGACAGGTGGGGAGACCCAGTACTTC,CSASRTGGETQYF
TRBV7-8,TRBJ1-6,TRBD1,-,TGTGCCAGCAGCCCAGGGGGCCCGAATTCACCCCTCCACTTT,CASSPGGPNSPLHF
TRBV6-1,TRBJ2-3,-,-,TGTGCCAGCAGTGCTTTTTTGAGCACAGATACGCAGTATTTT,CASSAFLSTDTQYF
TRBV10-3,TRBJ1-2,TRBD1,-,TGTGCCATCAGTGAGCCCCCCGGACAGGGGACCGCTAACTATGGCTACACCTTC,CAISEPPGQGTANYGYTF
TRBV20-1,TRBJ1-1,-,many,TGCAGTGCTCAGGTAGAGGGGGGCAACACTGAAGCTTTCTTT,CSAQVEGGNTEAFF
TRBV7-2,TRBJ2-1,TRBD1,-,TGTGCCAGCAGCAAAGACAGGGGTATCACCAATGAGCAGTTCTTC,CASSKDRGITNEQFF
TRBV6-6,TRBJ2-2,-,-,TGTGCCAGCAATAATGGACAGACAGTCACCGGGGAGCTGTTTTTT,CASNNGQTVTGELFF
TRBV20-1,TRBJ2-7,-,many,TGCAGTATACTTGGCGGACAAGTTAGCTACGAGCAGTACTTC,CSILGGQVSYEQYF
TRBV25-1,TRBJ1-1,-,many,TGTGCCAGCAGTGAATCCGGGAACACTGAAGCTTTCTTT,CASSESGNTEAFF
TRBV9,TRBJ2-2,-,few,TGTGCCAGCAGCGTAGCACCCATGGAGACCGGGGAGCTGTTTTTT,CASSVAPMETGELFF
TRBV6-2/TRBV6-3,TRBJ1-2,-,once,TGTGTCAGCAGTTGGCAACTCTACAGGGATAACACCTTC,CVSSWQLYRDNTF
TRBV5-1,TRBJ2-3,-,-,TGCGCTAGCAGCTCTGCCGAGACTCCAAACACAGATACGCAGTATTTT,CASSSAETPNTDTQYF
TRBV6-5,TRBJ1-4,TRBD1,many,TGTGCCAGCAGTTCCGGACAGGGCGGGTTAGAAAAACTGTTTTTT,CASSSGQGGLEKLFF
TRBV2,TRBJ2-1,-,-,TGTGCCAGCAGTTGGAGGGGGCCTTACAATGAGCAGTTCTTC,CASSWRGPYNEQFF
TRBV28,TRBJ1-4,-,-,TGTGCCGCCAGGACCGCCACCAATGAAAAACTGTTTTTT,CAARTATNEKLFF
TRBV14,TRBJ2-1,-,many,TGTGCCAGCAGCCAAGAGAGGGGGGGCACCAATGAGCAGTTCTTC,CASSQERGGTNEQFF
TRBV13,TRBJ2-1,TRBD2,many,TGTGCCAGCAGCCCTGGAATAGCGGGGGGTGATGAGCAGTTCTTC,CASSPGIAGGDEQFF
TRBV30,TRBJ2-7,TRBD2,many,TGTGCCAAGGAACCTGAGGGGACTAACGAGCAGTACTTC,CAKEPEGTNEQYF
TRBV30,TRBJ2-3,-,many,TGTGCCTGGAGTACCTCGGCAGATACGCAGTATTTT,CAWSTSADTQYF
TRBV20-1,TRBJ1-6,-,few,TGCAGGGCTAGAGAGGGGGATTCACCCCTCCACTTT,CRAREGDSPLHF
TRBV3-1,TRBJ2-5,TRBD2,-,TGTGCCAGCAGCCACGGACTAGCGGGGGCCCACCAAGAGACCCAGTACTTC,CASSHGLAGAHQETQYF
TRBV20-1,TRBJ1-6,-,many,TGCAGTGCTAGACCCGGAACGGGTGGGGGTAATTCACCCCTCCACTTT,CSARPGTGGGNSPLHF
TRBV7-2,TRBJ2-1,TRBD2,-,TGTGCCAGCAGCTCCAGGCTAGCGGGGGGCTGGGGGCACAATGAGCAGTTCTTC,CASSSRLAGGWGHNEQFF
TRBV20-1,TRBJ1-1,-,few,TGCAGTGCTGAGGTCGGGAGAACTGAAGCTTTCTTT,CSAEVGRTEAFF
TRBV12-3/TRBV12-4,TRBJ1-3,-,-,TGTGCCAGCAGTATAAGGGAATCTACTGGAAACACCATATATTTT,CASSIRESTGNTIYF
TRBV18,TRBJ2-1,-,many,TGTGCCAGCTCTCCTACTATCACCTCCTACAATGAGCAGTTCTTC,CASSPTITSYNEQFF
TRBV5-1,TRBJ2-7,TRBD1,once,TGCGCCAGCAGCAAGGGACAGGATCCCGCCTACGAGCAGTACTTC,CASSKGQDPAYEQYF
TRBV9,TRBJ2-4,TRBD2,-,TGTGCCGGCAGCGTAGCCGGGGGGTTTAGGGAGCAGTACTTC,CAGSVAGGFREQYF
TRBV20-1,TRBJ2-5,TRBD1,many,TGCAGTGCGATATCCGGGACAGGGGGAGGGAAGACCCAGTACTTC,CSAISGTGGGKTQYF
TRBV7-8,TRBJ1-5,TRBD1,-,TGTGCCAGCAGCTTAGCTCTTCGGGCAGGGGGCCATCAGCCCCAGCATTTT,CASSLALRAGGHQPQHF
TRBV24-1,TRBJ2-1,-,many,TGTGCCACCAGTGATCGGTTGGCAGGGGATGAGCAGTTCTTC,CATSDRLAGDEQFF
TRBV30,TRBJ1-5,TRBD1,few,TGTGCCTGGAGGACAGGGGGCGGCAATCAGCCCCAGCATTTT,CAWRTGGGNQPQHF
TRBV7-7,TRBJ2-5,TRBD1,many,TGTGCTAGCAGCCCGCGACAGGGTCAAGAGACCCAGTACTTC,CASSPRQGQETQYF
TRBV7-9,TRBJ1-4,-,few,TGTGCCAGCAGCTTAAGCTGGGCAACTAATGAAAAACTGTTTTTT,CASSLSWATNEKLFF
TRBV13,TRBJ1-3,-,once,TGTGCCAGCAGCTTTTTACGCTCTGGAAACACCATATATTTT,CASSFLRSGNTIYF
TRBV5-5,TRBJ2-3,-,-,TGTGCCAGCAGCTTGTCGCAGGGTCGATTCTCCACAGATACGCAGTATTTT,CASSLSQGRFSTDTQYF
TRBV28,TRBJ1-6,TRBD1,-,TGTGCCAGCAGCATACAGGGGCTACCCCTCCACTTT,CASSIQGLPLHF
TRBV20-1,TRBJ2-1,-,few,TGCAGTGCTGGGCCCCCCGAATACAATGAGCAGTTCTTC,CSAGPPEYNEQFF
TRBV11-2,TRBJ2-1,-,few,TGTGCCAGCAGCGGGTGGGTATGGGGTGAGCAGTTCTTC,CASSGWVWGEQFF
TRBV6-2/TRBV6-3,TRBJ1-1,TRBD1,-,TGTGCCAGCAGAAAGGACAGGATGAACACTGAAGCTTTCTTT,CASRKDRMNTEAFF
TRBV15,TRBJ1-6,-,many,TGTGCCACCAGCAGAGAACAGGGATTAGGTTCACCCCTCCACTTT,CATSREQGLGSPLHF
TRBV20-1,TRBJ2-6,-,many,TGCAGTGCTCATGGCAGAGACTCTGGGGCCAACGTCCTGACTTTC,CSAHGRDSGANVLTF